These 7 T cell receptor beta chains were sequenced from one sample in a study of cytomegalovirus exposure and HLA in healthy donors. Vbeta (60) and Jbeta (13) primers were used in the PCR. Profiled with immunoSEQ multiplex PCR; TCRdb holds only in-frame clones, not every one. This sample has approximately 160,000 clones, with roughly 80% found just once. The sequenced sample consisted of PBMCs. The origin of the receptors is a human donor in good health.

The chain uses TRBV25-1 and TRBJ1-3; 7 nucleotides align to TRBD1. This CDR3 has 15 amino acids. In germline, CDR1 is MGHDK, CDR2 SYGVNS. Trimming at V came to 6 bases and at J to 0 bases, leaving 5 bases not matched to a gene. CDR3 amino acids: CASSPAGGSGNTIYF. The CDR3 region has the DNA TGTGCCAGCAGCCCCGCAGGGGGCTCTGGAAACACCATATATTTT.

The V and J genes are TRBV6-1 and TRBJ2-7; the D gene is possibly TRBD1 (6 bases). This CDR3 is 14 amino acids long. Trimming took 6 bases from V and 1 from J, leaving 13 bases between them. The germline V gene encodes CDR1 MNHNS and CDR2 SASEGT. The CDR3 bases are TGTGCCAGCAGGGCCTGGGGGCAGTCCTACGAGCAGTACTTC. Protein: CASRAWGQSYEQYF.

The CDR3 coding sequence is TGTGCCAGCAGTTACTCCGCGGGGGCGGGTAACTATGGCTACACCTTC. Its translation: CASSYSAGAGNYGYTF. V gene TRBV6-5 combines with J gene TRBJ1-2; possibly TRBD1 for D (6 bases). V lost 0 bases and J lost 1, with 12 bases in between. The CDR3 has 16 residues. CDR1 is MNHEY, CDR2 SVGAGI, per germline.

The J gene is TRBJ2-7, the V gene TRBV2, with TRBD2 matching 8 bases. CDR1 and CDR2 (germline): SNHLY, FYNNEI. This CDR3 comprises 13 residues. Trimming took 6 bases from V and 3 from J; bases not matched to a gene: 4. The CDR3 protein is CASRAGAVYEQYF. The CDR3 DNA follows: TGTGCCAGCAGAGCGGGGGCCGTCTACGAGCAGTACTTC.

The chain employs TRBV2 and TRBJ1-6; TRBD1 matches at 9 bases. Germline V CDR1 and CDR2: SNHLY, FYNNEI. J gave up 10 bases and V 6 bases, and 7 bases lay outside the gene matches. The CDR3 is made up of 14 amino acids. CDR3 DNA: TGTGCCAGCAGGATACAGGGGGCCCTCTCACCCCTCCACTTT. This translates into CASRIQGALSPLHF.

The CDR3 is CASTTGGLDGYTF. CDR3 DNA: TGTGCCAGCACCACCGGGGGGCTAGATGGCTACACCTTC. The chain links TRBV2 to TRBJ1-2; TRBD1 is a possible D gene (6 bases). The V end was cut by 7 bases, the J end by 6 bases, with 15 bases between. Looked up from germline, CDR1 is SNHLY and CDR2 is FYNNEI. The CDR3 extends over 13 amino acids.

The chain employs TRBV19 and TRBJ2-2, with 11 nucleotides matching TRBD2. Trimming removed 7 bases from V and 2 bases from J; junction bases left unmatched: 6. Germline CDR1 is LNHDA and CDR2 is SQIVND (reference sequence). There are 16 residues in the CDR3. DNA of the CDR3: TGTGCCAGTAATAGTAGACTAGCGGGAAACACCGGGGAGCTGTTTTTT. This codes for CASNSRLAGNTGELFF.